This T cell receptor beta chain derives from a study of T cell repertoires in cytomegalovirus infection (dated by TCRdb to about 2019). With respect to the entire study: Donor HLA type was relevant to the analysis, because carriage of CMV infection together with the matching HLA type was indicated by public TCR beta signatures.

Sequencing instrument: Illumina HiSeq 1500. TCRdb passed the public sequencing reads through fastp at Q25 and MiXCR, retaining productive beta sequences. Each entry merges the rows of one CDR3 protein and shows their most common DNA and genes. The sample table holds 210,000 or so distinct CDR3 sequences, of which roughly 6.5% were seen once. Under 7% of the sample is held by the ten biggest clonotypes. This clonotype was counted at least ten times. Its recognized antigen is unknown. Base qualities are not at hand, and no much larger clone is one base apart. What the research found in general, with its limitations: The ex vivo response was dominated by HLA-C-restricted CMV-specific TCR beta clonotypes, which also provided the single most frequent clonotype in two of eight donors. In both this cohort and an independent cohort of a few hundred donors, the cumulative frequency of public TCR beta family members distinguished carriers of CMV infection plus the relevant HLA type.

The germline V gene supplies CDR1 SGHTA and CDR2 FQGNSA. The CDR3, from cysteine to phenylalanine, totals 14 residues. Only the CDR3 part of the read is kept: 42 bases, read in frame from the first base. V lost 1 base and J lost 7 bases; the stretch between them is 11 bases long. This clonotype was obtained from a human donor in good health (CMV status not recorded). Some clones in this sample may be carry-over from other donors' samples. The source material was PBMCs. The chain is made from TRBV7-2 and TRBJ1-5; the D region possibly corresponds to TRBD1 (5 bases align). The DNA sequence reads TGTGCCAGCAGCTTAGTGCAGGGCGGGCAGCCCCAGCATTTT. It translates to CASSLVQGGQPQHF.